This is a list of T cell receptor beta chains from one sample in a study of cytomegalovirus exposure and HLA in healthy donors. Assay: immunoSEQ multiplex PCR; the TCRdb copy retains only in-frame clones and omits some. The sample yields 83,000 or so clones, roughly 83% seen once. The material sequenced was PBMCs. These receptors were taken from a woman between 35 and 50 years old in good health and CMV-seropositive. Both conserved end residues are part of each CDR3.

j_gene	len	v_gene	CDR3aa
TRBJ2-3	16	TRBV5-1	CASSYRGGYRTDTQYF
TRBJ2-7	15	TRBV28	CASTAWSGVAYEQYF
TRBJ1-1	15	TRBV5-1	CASSLEGQTNTEAFF
TRBJ1-6	16	TRBV5-4	CASSLGAGREDSPLHF
TRBJ2-6	19	TRBV28	CASSLSRGRINAGANVLTF
TRBJ1-4	15	TRBV6-5	CASSYNPGNNEKLFF
TRBJ1-4	15	TRBV5-4	CASSFPGGAGEKLFF
TRBJ2-5	15	TRBV9	CASSVDTGRGETQYF
TRBJ2-5	17	TRBV9	CASSVGSGGGIQETQYF
TRBJ1-2	16	TRBV9	CASSAGGGASNYGYTF
TRBJ2-6	17	TRBV11-3	CASSPGTGSSGANVLTF
TRBJ1-3	18	TRBV5-1	CASSLAPTGFTSGNTIYF
TRBJ2-5	13	TRBV7-2	CASSSTSLETQYF
TRBJ1-2	12	TRBV28	CASSLAGDGYTF
TRBJ2-5	13	TRBV28	CASSVGARETQYF
TRBJ1-1	15	TRBV30	CAQQGEISTNTEAFF
TRBJ1-3	14	TRBV10-3	CAIRGTVSGNTIYF
TRBJ1-1	14	TRBV25-1	CASSEYTGSGGAFF
TRBJ2-7	15	TRBV27	CASSPPSQGAYEQYF
TRBJ1-4	14	TRBV25-1	CASSEGRKVEKLFF
TRBJ2-3	14	TRBV9	CASSWGGPTDTQYF
TRBJ1-5	14	TRBV6-5	CASSPQGANQPQHF
TRBJ2-5	17	TRBV28	CASSLVAGVVTGETQYF
TRBJ2-3	13	TRBV25-1	CASSRTIADTQYF
TRBJ2-7	14	TRBV5-1	CASSKDSDSYEQYF
TRBJ2-7	15	TRBV6-1	CASSGSRTGAVEQYF
TRBJ2-2	16	TRBV27	CASSLGLAGGTGELFF
TRBJ2-3	15	TRBV27	CASSVDWSSTDTQYF
TRBJ1-2	15	TRBV30	CALDRAPWRDYGYTF
TRBJ2-7	14	TRBV6-1	CASRSGEGSYEQYF
TRBJ2-2	17	TRBV28	CASSSISGGGSTGELFF
TRBJ2-1	12	TRBV6-5	CASSSGFREQFF
TRBJ1-4	16	TRBV4-2	CASSQEAGTGVEKLFF
TRBJ2-1	16	TRBV9	CASSVVGRGGFNEQFF
TRBJ1-1	12	TRBV30	CAWSTGSGGAFF
TRBJ1-3	15	TRBV10-2	CASREGGNAGNTIYF
TRBJ1-1	13	TRBV30	CAWADLGGTEAFF
TRBJ2-2	17	TRBV11-2	CASSPDRGKQNTGELFF
TRBJ2-5	15	TRBV7-9	CASSLAGGVFKTQYF
TRBJ2-5	19	TRBV19	CASSIAPGLAGDGEETQYF
TRBJ2-1	15	TRBV6-1	CASTAPGLRSNEQFF
TRBJ2-1	12	TRBV25-1	CASSELGHEQFF
TRBJ2-1	15	TRBV10-1	CASKPTSGVYNEQFF
TRBJ2-2	15	TRBV2	CASSVRDRGPGELFF
TRBJ1-4	14	TRBV6-6	CASSYSRGNEKLFF
TRBJ2-2	14	TRBV7-2	CASSSPANTGELFF
TRBJ1-1	15	TRBV19	CASNPRAGRAGEAFF
TRBJ2-7	15	TRBV11-3	CASSLPTVWSDEQYF